These T cell receptor beta chains were read from a single sample in a study of cytomegalovirus exposure and HLA in healthy donors. Only in-frame clones appear in the TCRdb table, and some are missing; sequencing was by immunoSEQ multiplex PCR. This table lists about 130,000 clones. Sequencing was done on a sample of PBMCs. The receptors were gathered from a woman between 40 and 50 years old in good health and CMV-seropositive. CDR3s include the opening cysteine and the closing phenylalanine or tryptophan. The order of the fields is V gene, J gene, D gene, CDR3 DNA, CDR3 protein. The D gene is left open where the match is weak.

TRBV6-5,TRBJ2-1,TRBD2,TGTGCCAGCAGTTCCGGGACTAGCGGGGGGTACAATGAGCAGTTCTTC,CASSSGTSGGYNEQFF
TRBV28,TRBJ1-2,NA,TGTGCCAGCAGTGGGCCGAAAGACTATGGCTACACCTTC,CASSGPKDYGYTF
TRBV30,TRBJ2-7,NA,TGTGCCTGGAGTAGCCCAGGCTACTCCTACGAGCAGTACTTC,CAWSSPGYSYEQYF
TRBV5-1,TRBJ2-3,TRBD2,TGCGCCAGCAGCGGACTAGCGGGGAGCACAGATACGCAGTATTTT,CASSGLAGSTDTQYF
TRBV7-2,TRBJ2-1,TRBD2,TGTGCCAGCAGCTCGGGACTAGCGGGAGGACGTGAGCAGTTCTTC,CASSSGLAGGREQFF
TRBV7-9,TRBJ2-7,NA,TGTGCCAGCAGCTGGGGGCAGGGTGGCTACGAGCAGTACTTC,CASSWGQGGYEQYF
TRBV18,TRBJ1-1,TRBD1,TGTGCCAGCTCTCCGGGACAGGATAATGAAGCTTTCTTT,CASSPGQDNEAFF
TRBV19,TRBJ2-5,TRBD2,TGTGCCAGTAATAGCGGGAGGAACCAAGAGACCCAGTACTTC,CASNSGRNQETQYF
TRBV11-1,TRBJ2-1,TRBD2,TGTGCCAGCAGCTGGGAGCGGGAGGGCCTCGGGCAGTTCTTC,CASSWEREGLGQFF
TRBV2,TRBJ1-6,NA,TGTGCCAGCAGTGCGGAACGGGGAAATTCACCCCTCCACTTT,CASSAERGNSPLHF
TRBV29-1,TRBJ1-2,TRBD1,TGCAGCGTTGAAGGACAGGGCTATGGCTACACCTTC,CSVEGQGYGYTF
TRBV15,TRBJ2-1,TRBD2,TGTGCCACCGGATCCCGACTAGCGGGCAAGGATGAGCAGTTCTTC,CATGSRLAGKDEQFF
TRBV11-2,TRBJ1-3,TRBD1,TGTGCCAGCAGCCCGGACAGGGTAGCTGGAAACACCATATATTTT,CASSPDRVAGNTIYF
TRBV10-3,TRBJ2-1,NA,TGTGCCATCAGTGAACTACGGACCTACAATGAGCAGTTCTTC,CAISELRTYNEQFF
TRBV5-1,TRBJ2-7,NA,TGCGCCAGCAGGGAGTCTAAGCACGAGCAGTACTTC,CASRESKHEQYF